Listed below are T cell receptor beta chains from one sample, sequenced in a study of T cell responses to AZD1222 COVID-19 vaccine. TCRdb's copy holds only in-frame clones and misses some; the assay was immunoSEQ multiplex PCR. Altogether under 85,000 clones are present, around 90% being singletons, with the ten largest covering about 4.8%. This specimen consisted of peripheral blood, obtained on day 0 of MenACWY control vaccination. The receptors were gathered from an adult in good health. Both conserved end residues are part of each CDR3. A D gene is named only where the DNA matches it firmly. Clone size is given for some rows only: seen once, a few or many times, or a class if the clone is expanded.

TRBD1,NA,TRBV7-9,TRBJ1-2,CASSPDLAWTGNGYTF,TGTGCCAGCAGCCCCGACTTGGCCTGGACAGGGAATGGCTACACCTTC
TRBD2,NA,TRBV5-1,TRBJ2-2,CASSPQAGGPVTGELFF,TGCGCCAGCAGCCCTCAGGCGGGGGGGCCGGTCACCGGGGAGCTGTTTTTT
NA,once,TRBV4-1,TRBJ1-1,CASSQDFGYMNTEAFF,TGCGCCAGCAGCCAAGATTTCGGATACATGAACACTGAAGCTTTCTTT
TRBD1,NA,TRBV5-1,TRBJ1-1,CASSLWTGNTEAFF,TGCGCCAGCAGCTTATGGACAGGGAACACTGAAGCTTTCTTT
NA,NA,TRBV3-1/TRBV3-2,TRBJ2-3,CASSQELGLTTSTDTQYF,TGTGCCAGCAGCCAAGAATTAGGACTCACTACTAGCACAGATACGCAGTATTTT
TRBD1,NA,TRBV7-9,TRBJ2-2,CASSPMTGGMSGELFF,TGTGCCAGCAGCCCAATGACAGGGGGCATGTCCGGGGAGCTGTTTTTT
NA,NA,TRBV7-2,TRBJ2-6,CASSWSRSGANVLTF,TGTGCCAGCAGCTGGAGTAGGTCTGGGGCCAACGTCCTGACTTTC
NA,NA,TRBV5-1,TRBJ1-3,CASSLDRSAGNTIYF,TGCGCCAGCAGCTTGGATCGGTCAGCTGGAAACACCATATATTTT
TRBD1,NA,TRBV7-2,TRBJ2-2,CASSPTGGISGELFF,TGTGCCAGCAGCCCGACAGGGGGCATCAGCGGGGAGCTGTTTTTT
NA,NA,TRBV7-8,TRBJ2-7,CASSNPGVTYEQYF,TGTGCCAGCAGCAATCCAGGGGTCACCTACGAGCAGTACTTC
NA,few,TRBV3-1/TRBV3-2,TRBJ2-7,CASSQGTALSYEQYF,TGTGCCAGCAGCCAAGGGACAGCTCTCTCCTACGAGCAGTACTTC
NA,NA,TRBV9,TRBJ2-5,CASSAGNQETQYF,TGTGCCAGCAGCGCGGGAAACCAAGAGACCCAGTACTTC
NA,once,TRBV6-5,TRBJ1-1,CATSPAMNTEAFF,TGTGCCACATCCCCGGCTATGAACACTGAAGCTTTCTTT